These T cell receptor beta chains were read from a single sample in a study of CD8+ T cells in alopecia areata. TCRdb's copy holds only in-frame clones and misses some; the assay was immunoSEQ multiplex PCR. The sample contains approximately 160,000 clones, 55% to 75% of which appear only once. Sequencing was performed on CD4+ T cells sorted from blood, taken at week 24, from a patient treated with tofacitinib. These receptors originate from a human donor with alopecia areata. Both conserved end residues are part of each CDR3. The D gene is left open where the match is weak. Where a row states a size, it is once, few, many or the class of an expanded clone; other rows omit it.

TGTCACGGCGAGGTTGGACAGGGGGCGTCTGGCTACACCTTC | CHGEVGQGASGYTF | 14 | TRBD1 | TRBJ1-2 | few | TRBV7-9
TGTGCCAGCATCGGCAGACTGGCCCTATTGAACACTGAAGCTTTCTTT | CASIGRLALLNTEAFF | 16 | - | TRBJ1-1 | - | TRBV2
TGTGCCAGCAGACCCGGGACAGGGTACCCTACCTATGGCTACACCTTC | CASRPGTGYPTYGYTF | 16 | TRBD1 | TRBJ1-2 | - | TRBV2
TGTGCCAGCAGCTCCTACTCAGGGGGAGCTGGTAGGCTAGGCGAGCAGTACTTC | CASSSYSGGAGRLGEQYF | 18 | TRBD1 | TRBJ2-7 | - | TRBV11-2
TGTGCCAGCAGTTTATTGGGATTGGGCAGCGATAGCAATCAGCCCCAGCATTTT | CASSLLGLGSDSNQPQHF | 18 | - | TRBJ1-5 | - | TRBV28
TGCAGCGTTATTCCTCAGCCCCAGCATTTT | CSVIPQPQHF | 10 | - | TRBJ1-5 | - | TRBV29-1
TGTGCCAGCAGCGTAGACGGGGTGGCCTACAATGAGCAGTTCTTC | CASSVDGVAYNEQFF | 15 | - | TRBJ2-1 | - | TRBV9
TGCGCCAGCACCCCGGTACAGGGCGACACCGGGGAGCTGTTTTTT | CASTPVQGDTGELFF | 15 | - | TRBJ2-2 | - | TRBV5-1
TGTGCCAGCAGCTTAGGCGGCTTCGGCACAGATACGCAGTATTTT | CASSLGGFGTDTQYF | 15 | - | TRBJ2-3 | few | TRBV7-2
TGCAGCGTTGAACTAAGGGGGGCCGGCTTGGTTACGCAGTATTTT | CSVELRGAGLVTQYF | 15 | - | TRBJ2-3 | - | TRBV29-1
TGCAGCGTTGCCCAACCAAGCTACGTTAGCACAGATACGCAGTATTTT | CSVAQPSYVSTDTQYF | 16 | - | TRBJ2-3 | - | TRBV29-1
TGCAGCGTTGCAGTTAGAGTCGGGACAGGTTCCTACGAGCAGTACTTC | CSVAVRVGTGSYEQYF | 16 | TRBD1 | TRBJ2-7 | - | TRBV29-1
TGTGCCAGCAGTGTCGCCCCCACGGGCACAGATACGCAGTATTTT | CASSVAPTGTDTQYF | 15 | - | TRBJ2-3 | - | TRBV6-4
TGTGCCAGCAGCGTAGATGAAAACTATGGCTACACCTTC | CASSVDENYGYTF | 13 | - | TRBJ1-2 | - | TRBV9
TGCGCCAGCAGCCCAAGGACAGGGGAGAACGAGCAGTACTTC | CASSPRTGENEQYF | 14 | TRBD1 | TRBJ2-7 | once | TRBV5-1
TGTGCCAGTACTCTGGGCTCCTATAATTCACCCCTCCACTTT | CASTLGSYNSPLHF | 14 | - | TRBJ1-6 | - | TRBV19
TGTGCCTGGAGTGTTACAGGGTTAGATCAGCCCCAGCATTTT | CAWSVTGLDQPQHF | 14 | - | TRBJ1-5 | - | TRBV30
TGTGCCAGCAGCTTGAGGGGGAGCAATCAGCCCCAGCATTTT | CASSLRGSNQPQHF | 14 | - | TRBJ1-5 | - | TRBV5-4
TGTGCCAGCAGCTTAGACAGGGGTCGCAATCAGCCCCAGCATTTT | CASSLDRGRNQPQHF | 15 | TRBD1 | TRBJ1-5 | - | TRBV7-2
TGTGCCAGCAGTGAAGGCCGGCCAGCTCGGCCCCAGCATTTT | CASSEGRPARPQHF | 14 | - | TRBJ1-5 | - | TRBV2
TGTGCTAGTGGCTGGGACGGCTACGAGCAGTACTTC | CASGWDGYEQYF | 12 | - | TRBJ2-7 | - | TRBV12-5
TGCGCCAGCAGCTCGCCGACTGGATCCTACGAGCAGTACTTC | CASSSPTGSYEQYF | 14 | - | TRBJ2-7 | once | TRBV5-1
TGCAGTGCTCCATCGGGGACTGAAGCTTTCTTT | CSAPSGTEAFF | 11 | - | TRBJ1-1 | - | TRBV20-1
TGTGCCGGGACATCCAGGTTTAATTCACCCCTCCACTTT | CAGTSRFNSPLHF | 13 | - | TRBJ1-6 | - | TRBV30
TGTGCCAGCAGCCCCCTGGGGGCCGGGGAGCTGTTTTTT | CASSPLGAGELFF | 13 | - | TRBJ2-2 | few | TRBV7-6
TGTGCCAGCAGCCAAGATTCAGGGAGAAGAAATTCACCCCTCCACTTT | CASSQDSGRRNSPLHF | 16 | - | TRBJ1-6 | - | TRBV4-2
TGTGCCAGTAGCCCCCCCTCGGGACTAGCAATCAATGAGCAGTTCTTC | CASSPPSGLAINEQFF | 16 | TRBD2 | TRBJ2-1 | few | TRBV14
TGCAGCGTTGATGTAGGGTTCACAGATACGCAGTATTTT | CSVDVGFTDTQYF | 13 | - | TRBJ2-3 | few | TRBV29-1
TGTGCCAGCAGTGGGCCAGGTACCCTATCCTACGAGCAGTACTTC | CASSGPGTLSYEQYF | 15 | - | TRBJ2-7 | - | TRBV25-1
TGTGCCAGCAGTGAATCAGGGATCTATGGCTACACCTTC | CASSESGIYGYTF | 13 | - | TRBJ1-2 | - | TRBV2
TGTGCCTGGAGTGTACAATTAGAGACCCAGTACTTC | CAWSVQLETQYF | 12 | - | TRBJ2-5 | once | TRBV30
TGTGCCAGCAGTGAAGTGTACGGAGAGGCGCAGTTCTTC | CASSEVYGEAQFF | 13 | - | TRBJ2-1 | - | TRBV6-5
TGTGCCAGCAGTGGGACAGTTAATTCACCCCTCCACTTT | CASSGTVNSPLHF | 13 | - | TRBJ1-6 | - | TRBV2
TGCGCCAGCAGCCCAGGACAGGGCACACGATCTAATGAAAAACTGTTTTTT | CASSPGQGTRSNEKLFF | 17 | TRBD1 | TRBJ1-4 | - | TRBV5-1
TGCAGCGTGGGAAGGCGGGGGGTTCAAGAGACCCAGTACTTC | CSVGRRGVQETQYF | 14 | TRBD2 | TRBJ2-5 | few | TRBV29-1
TGTGCCAGCAGTAAAACTCCCTCAAATTATTGGAGCTCTGGGGCCAACGTCCTGACTTTC | CASSKTPSNYWSSGANVLTF | 20 | - | TRBJ2-6 | - | TRBV27
TGTGCCAGCAGCCAATTTACCCTGGGTGCAGATACGCAGTATTTT | CASSQFTLGADTQYF | 15 | - | TRBJ2-3 | - | TRBV14
TGCGCCAGCAGCTTGGGGCTGGAAGAGACCCAGTACTTC | CASSLGLEETQYF | 13 | - | TRBJ2-5 | - | TRBV5-1
TGTGCCAGCAGCTCGGCCGTGCGGGACTCGGTTTACGAGCAGTACTTC | CASSSAVRDSVYEQYF | 16 | - | TRBJ2-7 | - | TRBV11-1
TGTGCCAGCAGCTTGGCGGGGAACACTGAAGCTTTCTTT | CASSLAGNTEAFF | 13 | - | TRBJ1-1 | - | TRBV5-6
TGCAGCGTCCTAACGCCGTTACAGGGGATAGCTTTCTTT | CSVLTPLQGIAFF | 13 | TRBD1 | TRBJ1-1 | - | TRBV29-1
TGTGCCAGTAACAAACCTGGGGACAGGCCCTACAATGAGCAGTTCTTC | CASNKPGDRPYNEQFF | 16 | TRBD1 | TRBJ2-1 | - | TRBV19
TGCAGCGTTGAAGATCCCCGGCAGGGGTCCTACAATGAGCAGTTCTTC | CSVEDPRQGSYNEQFF | 16 | - | TRBJ2-1 | - | TRBV29-1